Below are 2 T cell receptor beta chains sequenced from a single sample in a study of post-analysis software for immune sequencing data. Broader study findings: A few TRBV segments appeared more often in patients than in controls, and TRBV5-6, TRBV5-1 and TRBV20-1 were among these.

These receptors' targets are unknown. TCR beta cDNA libraries included unique molecular identifiers. TCRdb ran MiXCR on the PCR reads and lists one entry per CDR3 protein. The sample carries about 210,000 distinct CDR3 sequences, over 25% recorded once. The sample was blood. These receptors all come from a girl aged 2-17 years with multiple sclerosis.

The chain couples TRBV7-3 to TRBJ1-1; unclear D gene. V gave up 5 bases and J gave up 3 bases, with 16 bases separating them. The CDR3 sequence is 15 residues long. Germline V gene lookup returns CDR1 SGHTA and CDR2 FQGTGA. CDR3 DNA: TGTGCCAGCAGCCCAACGAGGAAAGGGTACACTGAAGCTTTCTTT. Translation: CASSPTRKGYTEAFF.

This clonotype has a count of ten or more. The DNA of the CDR3 is TGCGCCAGCAGCCTCGGACAGGGACAGAATGAGCAGTTCTTC. Amino acid sequence: CASSLGQGQNEQFF. J is TRBJ2-1 and V is TRBV4-1; 8 nucleotides agree with TRBD1. Germline V gene data show CDR1 as MGHRA and CDR2 as YSYEKL. The CDR3 totals 14 residues. With 4 bases clipped from V and 7 bases from J, the junction kept 6 bases outside the gene matches.